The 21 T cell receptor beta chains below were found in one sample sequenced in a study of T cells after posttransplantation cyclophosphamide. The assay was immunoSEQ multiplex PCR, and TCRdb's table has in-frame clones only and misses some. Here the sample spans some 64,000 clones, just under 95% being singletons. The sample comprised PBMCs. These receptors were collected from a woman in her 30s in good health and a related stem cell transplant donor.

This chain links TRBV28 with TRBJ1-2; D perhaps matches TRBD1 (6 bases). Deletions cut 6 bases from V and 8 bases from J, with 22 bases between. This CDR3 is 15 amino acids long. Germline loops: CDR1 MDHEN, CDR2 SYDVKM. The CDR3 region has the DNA TGTGCCAGCAGGGAGGGGGGGGCGCCCAGCGAGGGCTACACCTTC. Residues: CASREGGAPSEGYTF.

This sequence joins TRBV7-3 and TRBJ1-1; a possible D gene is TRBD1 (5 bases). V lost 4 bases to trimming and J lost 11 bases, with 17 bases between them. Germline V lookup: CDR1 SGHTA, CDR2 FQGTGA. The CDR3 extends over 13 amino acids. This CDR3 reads CASSWGGNLDAFF. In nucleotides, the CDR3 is TGTGCCAGCAGCTGGGGGGGGAATTTAGACGCTTTCTTT. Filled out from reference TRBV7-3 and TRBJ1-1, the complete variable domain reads GAGVSQTPSNKVTEKGKYVELRCDPISGHTALYWYRQSLGQGPEFLIYFQGTGAADDSGLPNDRFFAVRPEGSVSTLKIQRTERGDSAVYLCASSWGGNLDAFFGQGTRLTVV.

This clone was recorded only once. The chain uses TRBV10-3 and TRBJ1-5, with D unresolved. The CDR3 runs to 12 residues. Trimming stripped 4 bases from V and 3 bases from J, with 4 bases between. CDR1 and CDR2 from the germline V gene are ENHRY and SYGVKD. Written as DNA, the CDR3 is TGTGCCATCAGTGGCAACAATCAGCCCCAGCATTTT. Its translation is CAISGNNQPQHF.

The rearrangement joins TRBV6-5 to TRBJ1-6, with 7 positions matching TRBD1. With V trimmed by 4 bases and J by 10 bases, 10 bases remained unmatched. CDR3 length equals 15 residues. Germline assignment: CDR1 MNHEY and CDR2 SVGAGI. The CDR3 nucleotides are TGTGCCAGCAGTTCCCGACAGGGACTTTACTCACCCCTCCACTTT. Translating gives CASSSRQGLYSPLHF.

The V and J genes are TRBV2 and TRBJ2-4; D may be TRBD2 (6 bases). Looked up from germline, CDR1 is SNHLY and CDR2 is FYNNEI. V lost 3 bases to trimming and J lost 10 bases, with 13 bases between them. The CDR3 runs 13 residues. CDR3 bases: TGTGCCAGCAGTGAGCCTGCGGGATTTATTCAGTACTTC. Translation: CASSEPAGFIQYF.

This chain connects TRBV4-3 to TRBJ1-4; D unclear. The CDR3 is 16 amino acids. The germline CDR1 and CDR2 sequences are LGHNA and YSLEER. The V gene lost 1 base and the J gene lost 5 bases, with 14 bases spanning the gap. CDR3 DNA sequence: TGCGCCAGCAGCCAAGCGGCCGGGAGCAGGAATGAAAAACTGTTTTTT. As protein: CASSQAAGSRNEKLFF.

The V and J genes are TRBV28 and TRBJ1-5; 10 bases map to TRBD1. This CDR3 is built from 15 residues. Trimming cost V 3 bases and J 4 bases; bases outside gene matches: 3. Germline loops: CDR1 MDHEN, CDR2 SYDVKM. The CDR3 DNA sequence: TGTGCCAGCAGTTTGACAGGGGGCCAAAATCAGCCCCAGCATTTT. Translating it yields CASSLTGGQNQPQHF. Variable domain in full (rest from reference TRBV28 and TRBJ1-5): DVKVTQSSRYLVKRTGEKVFLECVQDMDHENMFWYRQDPGLGLRLIYFSYDVKMKEKGDIPEGYSVSREKKERFSLILESASTNQTSMYLCASSLTGGQNQPQHFGDGTRLSIL.

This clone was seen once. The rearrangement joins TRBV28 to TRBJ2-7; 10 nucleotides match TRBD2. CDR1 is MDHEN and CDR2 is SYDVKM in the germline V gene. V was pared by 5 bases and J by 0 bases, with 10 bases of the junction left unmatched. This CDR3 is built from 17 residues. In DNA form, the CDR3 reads TGTGCCAGCAGTGGCAGGGTAGCGGGGGGCCTCTCCTACGAGCAGTACTTC. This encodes CASSGRVAGGLSYEQYF.

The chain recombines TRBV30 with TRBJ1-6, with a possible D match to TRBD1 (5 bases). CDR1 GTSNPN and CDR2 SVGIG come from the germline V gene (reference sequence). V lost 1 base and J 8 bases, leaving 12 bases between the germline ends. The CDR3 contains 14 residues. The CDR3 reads CAWSANLGDSPLHF. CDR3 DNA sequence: TGTGCCTGGAGTGCCAATTTAGGGGATTCACCCCTCCACTTT.

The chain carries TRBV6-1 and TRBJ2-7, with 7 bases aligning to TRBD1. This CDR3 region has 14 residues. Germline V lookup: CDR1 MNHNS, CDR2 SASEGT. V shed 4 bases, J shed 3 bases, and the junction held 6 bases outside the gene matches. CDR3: CASSGRDSYYEQYF. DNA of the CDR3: TGTGCCAGCAGTGGCCGGGACAGCTACTACGAGCAGTACTTC.

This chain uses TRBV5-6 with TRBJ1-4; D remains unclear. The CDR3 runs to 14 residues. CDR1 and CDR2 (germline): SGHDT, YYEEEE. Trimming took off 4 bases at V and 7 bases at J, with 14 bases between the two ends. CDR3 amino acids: CASSRPWDPEKLFF. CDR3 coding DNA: TGTGCCAGCAGCCGCCCGTGGGATCCTGAAAAACTGTTTTTT.

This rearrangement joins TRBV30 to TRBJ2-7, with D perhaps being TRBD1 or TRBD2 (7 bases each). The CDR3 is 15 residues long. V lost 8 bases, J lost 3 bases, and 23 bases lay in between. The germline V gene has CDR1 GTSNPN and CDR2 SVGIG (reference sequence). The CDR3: CAGGGAGGSFYEQYF. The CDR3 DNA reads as TGTGCCGGGGGGGGTGCAGGGGGGTCTTTCTACGAGCAGTACTTC. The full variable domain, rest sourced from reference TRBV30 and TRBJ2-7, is SQTIHQWPATLVQPVGSPLSLECTVEGTSNPNLYWYRQAAGRGLQLLFYSVGIGQISSEVPQNLSASRPQDRQFILSSKKLLLSDSGFYLCAGGGAGGSFYEQYFGPGTRLTVT.

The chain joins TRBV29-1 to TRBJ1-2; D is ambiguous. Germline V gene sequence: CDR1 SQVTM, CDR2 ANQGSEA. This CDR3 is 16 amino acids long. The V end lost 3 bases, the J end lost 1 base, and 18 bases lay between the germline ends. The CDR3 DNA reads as TGCAGCGTTGACGTCAGCCCCTATACCTTTAACTATGGCTACACCTTC. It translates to CSVDVSPYTFNYGYTF.

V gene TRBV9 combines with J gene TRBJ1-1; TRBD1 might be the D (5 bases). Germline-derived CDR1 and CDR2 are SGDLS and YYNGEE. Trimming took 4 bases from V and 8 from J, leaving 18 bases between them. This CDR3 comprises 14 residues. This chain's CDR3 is CASSSTGGWGEAFF. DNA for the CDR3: TGTGCCAGCAGCTCTACGGGGGGTTGGGGCGAAGCTTTCTTT. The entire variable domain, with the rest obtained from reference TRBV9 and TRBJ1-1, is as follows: DSGVTQTPKHLITATGQRVTLRCSPRSGDLSVYWYQQSLDQGLQFLIQYYNGEERAKGNILERFSAQQFPDLHSELNLSSLELGDSALYFCASSSTGGWGEAFFGQGTRLTVV.

CDR3 DNA: TGTGCCATCAGTGCAGACGAAACAGATACGCAGTATTTT. Its protein product is CAISADETDTQYF. V gene TRBV10-3 combines with J gene TRBJ2-3; D unclear. CDR1 and CDR2 from the germline V gene are ENHRY and SYGVKD. V gave up 4 bases and J gave up 3 bases, with 8 bases separating them. This CDR3 spans 13 amino acids.

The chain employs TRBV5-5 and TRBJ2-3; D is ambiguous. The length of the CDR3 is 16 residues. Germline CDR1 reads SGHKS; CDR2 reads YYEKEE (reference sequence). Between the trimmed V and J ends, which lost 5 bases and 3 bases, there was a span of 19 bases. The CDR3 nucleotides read TGTGCCAGCAGTAGATCGGGCACGCCGGTTACAGATACGCAGTATTTT. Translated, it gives CASSRSGTPVTDTQYF.

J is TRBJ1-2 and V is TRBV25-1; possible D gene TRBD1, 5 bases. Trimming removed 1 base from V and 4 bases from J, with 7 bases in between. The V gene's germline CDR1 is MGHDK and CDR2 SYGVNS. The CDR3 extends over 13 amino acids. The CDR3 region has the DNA TGTGCCAGCAGTGAATCCGGGGGCTATGGCTACACCTTC. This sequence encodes CASSESGGYGYTF.

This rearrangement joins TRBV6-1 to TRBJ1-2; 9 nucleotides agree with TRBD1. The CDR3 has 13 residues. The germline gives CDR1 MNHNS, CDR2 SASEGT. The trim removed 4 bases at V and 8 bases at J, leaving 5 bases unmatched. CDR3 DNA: TGTGCCAGCAGTGCACAGGGGGCTGGAGGCTACACCTTC. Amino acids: CASSAQGAGGYTF.

CDR3 protein: CASSLVSGAYNEQFF. In DNA form, the CDR3 reads TGTGCCAGCAGCTTAGTTTCCGGGGCCTACAATGAGCAGTTCTTC. The V gene is TRBV7-2, the J gene TRBJ2-1; TRBD2 might be the D (5 bases). Trimming shortened V by 1 base and J by 2 bases, and 9 bases separated the two germline ends. There are 15 residues in the CDR3. Germline V CDR1 and CDR2: SGHTA, FQGNSA.

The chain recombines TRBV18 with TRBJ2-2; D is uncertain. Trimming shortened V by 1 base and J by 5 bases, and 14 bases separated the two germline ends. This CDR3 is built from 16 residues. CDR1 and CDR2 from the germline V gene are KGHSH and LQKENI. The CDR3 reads CASSPQPPVVTGELFF. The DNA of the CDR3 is TGTGCCAGCTCACCACAGCCACCAGTGGTGACCGGGGAGCTGTTTTTT.

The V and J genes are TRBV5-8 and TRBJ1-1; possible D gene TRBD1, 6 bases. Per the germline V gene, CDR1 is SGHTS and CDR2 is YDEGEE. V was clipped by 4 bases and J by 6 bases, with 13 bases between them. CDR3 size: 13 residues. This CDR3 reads CASSERGVAEAFF. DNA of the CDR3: TGTGCCAGCAGCGAAAGGGGGGTCGCTGAAGCTTTCTTT.